This T cell receptor (beta chain) originates from a study of early T cells in non-severe SARS-CoV-2 infection. Details on this clonotype: Its antigen is undetermined.

TCRdb ran MiXCR on the 5' RACE reads and lists one entry per CDR3 protein. The table records around 64,000 distinct CDR3 sequences, about an eighth of them present only once. Study-level points and caveats: Reliance on VDJdb matching favored anti-spike CD8 responses; private and CD4 specificities were missed.

CDR1 MRHNA and CDR2 SNTAGT come from the germline V gene. After removal of 5 bases from V and 8 bases from J, the junction contained 9 bases not matched to a gene. The CDR3 is 14 residues long. The specimen was whole blood, collected at baseline. The TCR was taken from an adult who was a healthcare worker with PCR-confirmed SARS-CoV-2 infection or an uninfected control (not recorded which). The chain carries TRBV6-4 and TRBJ1-2; 9 nucleotides align to TRBD1. The CDR3 bases are TGTGCCAGCAGTCCCACAGGGGGCCCTGGCGGCTACACCTTC. Its protein is CASSPTGGPGGYTF.